These T cell receptor beta chains were read from a single sample in a study of type 1 regulatory T cells. One entry per CDR3 protein, called by TCRdb with MiXCR from the reads. Among about 62,000 distinct CDR3 sequences listed, 62% were seen once. These TCRs' antigens remain unknown. The sequencing input was cultured non-Tr1 T cells, either the whole culture or a sorted T cell fraction (not recorded which). These receptors originate from a human donor in good health. The CDR3 runs from the conserved cysteine through the conserved F or W. D genes are given only for firm matches. Clone size is not always given. Where it is, it says once, few, many or a class for expanded clones.

D: .; V: TRBV7-3; J: TRBJ2-3; size: .; CDR3: CASSLIGGSSTDTQYF; DNA: TGTGCCAGCAGCTTAATCGGCGGATCTAGCACAGATACGCAGTATTTT
D: .; V: TRBV3-1; J: TRBJ1-1; size: .; CDR3: CASSQARPAEAFF; DNA: TGTGCCAGCAGCCAAGCTCGACCGGCTGAAGCTTTCTTT
D: .; V: TRBV15; J: TRBJ1-6; size: .; CDR3: CATSRDVQGGSPLHF; DNA: TGTGCCACCAGCAGAGATGTTCAGGGCGGATCACCCCTCCACTTT
D: TRBD1; V: TRBV29-1; J: TRBJ2-7; size: once; CDR3: CSVGQLSSYEQYF; DNA: TGCAGCGTGGGACAGCTGAGCTCCTACGAGCAGTACTTC
D: .; V: TRBV19; J: TRBJ2-1; size: .; CDR3: CASSWAGNSYNEQFF; DNA: TGTGCCAGTAGTTGGGCGGGGAACTCCTACAATGAGCAGTTCTTC
D: TRBD1; V: TRBV27; J: TRBJ1-2; size: few; CDR3: CASRPLGQGITF; DNA: TGTGCCAGCAGACCACTTGGACAGGGCATCACCTTC
D: .; V: TRBV4-3; J: TRBJ2-4; size: .; CDR3: CASSQDSTDNSNIQYF; DNA: TGCGCCAGCAGCCAAGATTCGACAGATAATAGCAACATTCAGTACTTC
D: .; V: TRBV20-1; J: TRBJ1-1; size: .; CDR3: CSARDNVNTEAFF; DNA: TGCAGTGCTCGGGACAACGTGAACACTGAAGCTTTCTTT
D: .; V: TRBV20-1; J: TRBJ2-7; size: .; CDR3: CSANLGEAASYEQYF; DNA: TGCAGTGCCAACCTCGGCGAGGCAGCCTCCTACGAGCAGTACTTC
D: .; V: TRBV12-3/TRBV12-4; J: TRBJ1-5; size: .; CDR3: CASSLDLNQPQHF; DNA: TGTGCCAGCAGTTTAGACCTGAATCAGCCCCAGCATTTT
D: .; V: TRBV7-2; J: TRBJ1-3; size: few; CDR3: CASSPSLTGNTIYF; DNA: TGTGCCAGCAGCCCAAGCCTCACCGGAAACACCATATATTTT
D: TRBD1; V: TRBV2; J: TRBJ2-1; size: few; CDR3: CASSRDRSYNEQFF; DNA: TGTGCCAGCAGCCGGGACAGGTCCTACAATGAGCAGTTCTTC
D: .; V: TRBV6-6; J: TRBJ1-1; size: .; CDR3: CASSRETVNTEAFF; DNA: TGTGCCAGCAGTCGGGAGACAGTGAACACTGAAGCTTTCTTT
D: .; V: TRBV4-2; J: TRBJ2-7; size: .; CDR3: CASSQDGLSYEQYF; DNA: TGTGCCAGCAGCCAAGATGGCCTGTCCTACGAGCAGTACTTC
D: .; V: TRBV2; J: TRBJ1-1; size: few; CDR3: CASSEQGIGEAFF; DNA: TGTGCCAGCAGTGAGCAAGGGATAGGTGAAGCTTTCTTT
D: TRBD2; V: TRBV20-1; J: TRBJ2-2; size: .; CDR3: CSAAYSGRGETGELFF; DNA: TGCAGTGCTGCCTATAGCGGGAGAGGAGAAACCGGGGAGCTGTTTTTT
D: TRBD1; V: TRBV27; J: TRBJ2-1; size: few; CDR3: CASSWDREGEQFF; DNA: TGTGCCAGCAGTTGGGACAGGGAGGGTGAGCAGTTCTTC
D: .; V: TRBV10-3; J: TRBJ2-1; size: .; CDR3: CAISESASNNEQFF; DNA: TGTGCCATCAGTGAGTCGGCCAGCAACAATGAGCAGTTCTTC
D: TRBD2; V: TRBV6-1; J: TRBJ2-7; size: .; CDR3: CASSLGLAGREEQYF; DNA: TGTGCCAGCAGCCTGGGACTAGCGGGACGGGAAGAGCAGTACTTC
D: TRBD2; V: TRBV7-6; J: TRBJ2-1; size: .; CDR3: CAVGQREWNEQFF; DNA: TGTGCGGTAGGCCAGCGGGAGTGGAATGAGCAGTTCTTC
D: .; V: TRBV5-1; J: TRBJ2-5; size: .; CDR3: CASSLELGETQYF; DNA: TGCGCCAGCAGCTTGGAACTGGGAGAGACCCAGTACTTC
D: .; V: TRBV20-1; J: TRBJ2-7; size: .; CDR3: CSASQTTYEQYF; DNA: TGCAGTGCTAGCCAAACTACCTACGAGCAGTACTTC
D: TRBD2; V: TRBV9; J: TRBJ2-1; size: .; CDR3: CASSVGEAGGRSSYNEQFF; DNA: TGTGCCAGCAGCGTAGGGGAAGCGGGAGGCCGAAGCTCCTACAATGAGCAGTTCTTC
D: TRBD1; V: TRBV18; J: TRBJ2-7; size: once; CDR3: CASSPADRAEQYF; DNA: TGTGCCAGCTCACCTGCGGACAGGGCCGAGCAGTACTTC
D: .; V: TRBV25-1; J: TRBJ1-2; size: .; CDR3: CASSDFGYGYTF; DNA: TGTGCCAGCAGTGATTTCGGCTATGGCTACACCTTC
D: .; V: TRBV4-2; J: TRBJ2-6; size: .; CDR3: CASSQVGTAGANVLTF; DNA: TGTGCCAGCAGCCAAGTAGGCACGGCCGGAGCCAACGTCCTGACTTTC
D: .; V: TRBV5-6; J: TRBJ2-6; size: .; CDR3: CASRGLGAGKSGANVLTF; DNA: TGTGCCAGCAGGGGACTGGGTGCGGGAAAGTCCGGGGCCAACGTCCTGACTTTC